Each of the 13 T cell receptor beta chains below was sequenced from the same sample in a study of T-cell reconstitution after alpha-beta-depleted transplantation in children. For TCRbeta, the library was prepared with unique molecular identifiers. TCRdb re-analysed the PCR reads in MiXCR, keeping a single row per CDR3 protein. The sample has about 240,000 distinct CDR3 sequences; roughly 23% are singletons. The source was PBMCs, collected before TCRalphabeta/CD19-depleted stem cell transplant. These receptors all stem from a girl aged 2 to 10 with Fanconi anemia, due to receive a stem cell transplant.

The chain combines TRBV13 with TRBJ2-1, with 7 bases fitting TRBD2. J gave up 2 bases and V 6 bases, and 7 bases lay outside the gene matches. Per germline, CDR1 PRHDT and CDR2 FYEKMQ (reference sequence). This CDR3 spans 15 amino acids. The CDR3 here is CASSLRGDPYNEQFF. Written as DNA, the CDR3 is TGTGCCAGCAGTTTACGGGGGGATCCCTACAATGAGCAGTTCTTC.

This clonotype was observed at least ten times. The chain is built from TRBV29-1 and TRBJ1-5; no firm D call. From germline, CDR1 is SQVTM and CDR2 ANQGSEA. This CDR3 comprises 11 residues. The germline V and J ends were trimmed by 4 bases and 7 bases, with 8 bases remaining between them. CDR3 in amino acids: CSVGQNQPQHF. The CDR3 DNA follows: TGCAGCGTTGGGCAGAACCAGCCCCAGCATTTT.

The rearrangement joins TRBV29-1 to TRBJ2-3; TRBD2 matches 11 bases. The CDR3 is 14 residues long. The J segment lost 2 bases and the V segment lost 6 bases, leaving 4 bases of the junction unmatched. Germline V CDR1 and CDR2: SQVTM, ANQGSEA. DNA of the CDR3: TGCAGCGTCGGGACTAGCGGTCACACAGATACGCAGTATTTT. Protein sequence: CSVGTSGHTDTQYF.

This clonotype has just a few counts. The rearrangement joins TRBV20-1 to TRBJ1-2; a weak D match, TRBD1 (5 bases). V dropped 3 bases and J dropped 14 bases, with 19 bases sitting between them. Germline V gene sequence: CDR1 DFQATT, CDR2 SNEGSKA (reference sequence). CDR3 size: 12 residues. In nucleotides, the CDR3 is TGCAGTGCTAGTGGTGGGGTGGGGGAAATTACCTTC. It is translated as CSASGGVGEITF.

The V and J genes are TRBV29-1 and TRBJ1-2; TRBD1 aligns across 7 bases. V lost 5 bases and J lost 4; bases outside the gene matches: 4. The germline CDR1 and CDR2 sequences are SQVTM and ANQGSEA. The CDR3 runs to 12 residues. The CDR3 DNA is TGCAGCGTTCACAGGGGCGGCTATGGCTACACCTTC. This translates into CSVHRGGYGYTF. The full variable domain, in which reference TRBV29-1 and TRBJ1-2 provide the parts outside the CDR3, is SAVISQKPSRDICQRGTSLTIQCQVDSQVTMMFWYRQQPGQSLTLIATANQGSEATYESGFVIDKFPISRPNLTFSTLTVSNMSPEDSSIYLCSVHRGGYGYTFGSGTRLTVV.

This clonotype was counted only a few times. The V and J genes are TRBV29-1 and TRBJ2-1, with 8 nucleotides matching TRBD1. Germline-derived CDR1 and CDR2 are SQVTM and ANQGSEA. V shed 4 bases and J 5 bases; nucleotides not matched to a gene: 4. CDR3 size: 13 residues. CDR3 nucleotide sequence: TGCAGCGTTGCAGGCAGGGGGCACAATGAGCAGTTCTTC. This codes for CSVAGRGHNEQFF.

This clonotype came up many times. The chain has TRBV12-3 or TRBV12-4 and TRBJ2-1; weak D call: TRBD2 (5 bases). The CDR3 runs 15 residues. Trimming stripped 2 bases from V and 7 bases from J, with 15 bases between. CDR3 region: CASSLQLGVENEQFF. The CDR3 DNA follows: TGTGCCAGCAGTTTACAACTAGGAGTGGAGAATGAGCAGTTCTTC.

CDR3 region: CASSLEFPGTITDTQYF. The CDR3 bases are TGTGCCAGCAGCTTAGAATTTCCGGGGACAATTACGGATACGCAGTATTTT. This chain joins TRBV7-8 and TRBJ2-3; tentatively, D is TRBD1 (6 bases). The CDR3 is 17 amino acids. Germline V gene lookup returns CDR1 SGHVS and CDR2 FQNEAQ. The V gene lost 1 base and the J gene lost 6 bases, with 20 bases spanning the gap.

The genes are TRBV5-1 and TRBJ2-7; D gene uncertain. The CDR3 is made up of 13 amino acids. V was trimmed by 0 bases and J by 3 bases, leaving 7 bases between them. In germline, CDR1 is SGHRS, CDR2 YFSETQ. DNA of the CDR3: TGCGCCAGCAGCTTGGCGGGCCGCTACGAGCAGTACTTC. Encoded protein: CASSLAGRYEQYF.

The J gene is TRBJ2-7, the V gene TRBV5-1, with 8 positions matching TRBD1. The CDR3 runs to 16 residues. The ends lost 4 bases at V and 0 bases at J; junction bases unmatched: 9. The V gene's germline CDR1 is SGHRS and CDR2 YFSETQ. Here the CDR3 reads CASSLPGGVYSYEQYF. The CDR3 coding sequence is TGCGCCAGCAGCCTCCCAGGGGGCGTATACTCCTACGAGCAGTACTTC.

In regard to this clonotype: At one of its ends the junction is not consistent with the germline gene, which may arise from a read error. This sequence joins TRBV7-2 and TRBJ2-3; D ambiguous. CDR1 SGHTA and CDR2 FQGNSA come from the germline V gene. CDR3 length: 13 residues. CDR3 region: CASSLDKSASQDF. The CDR3 bases are TGTGCCAGCAGCTTAGACAAATCGGCTAGTCAGGATTTT.

This clonotype came up a few times. The chain has TRBV19 and TRBJ2-7, with 11 bases that match TRBD1. CDR1 and CDR2 (germline): LNHDA, SQIVND (reference sequence). V was pared by 8 bases and J by 3 bases, with 0 bases of the junction left unmatched. The CDR3 runs 12 residues. This CDR3 reads CASGTGGYEQYF. The DNA of the CDR3 is TGTGCCAGTGGGACAGGGGGCTACGAGCAGTACTTC.

This clonotype was seen just once. DNA for the CDR3: TGTGCCAGTCACCGGGACAGGGGTGCTGAAGCTTTCTTT. As protein: CASHRDRGAEAFF. The J gene is TRBJ1-1, the V gene TRBV2; 10 positions agree with TRBD1. Per germline, CDR1 SNHLY and CDR2 FYNNEI. Unmatched junction bases numbered 7, after V lost 9 bases and J lost 6 bases. This CDR3 has 13 amino acids.